This record covers a single TCR beta chain. In the original processing: Amplification of reference gene primers was used by the study to estimate nucleated cell counts. Sequenced by immunoSEQ multiplex PCR; TCRdb stores in-frame clones only, minus some. The V and J calls and clone size are taken from that table; D and trimming were inferred from the DNA. Altogether about 360,000 clones are present, about 87% being singletons, with the ten largest covering around 2.9%. These data are taken from a study of blood T cell repertoires in COVID-19. Overall study: COVID-19 samples, acute and convalescent, were from the United States, Italy and Spain. PBMCs, B-cell-depleted T cells, or T cells were the source of the cDNA or gDNA that made up the material.

The CDR3 totals 16 residues. V lost 3 bases and J lost 5, with 14 bases in between. Germline CDR1 MNHEY, CDR2 SMNVEV (reference sequence). This receptor was identified in a human donor in a cohort sampled during active COVID-19. The source material was peripheral blood. J is TRBJ1-6 and V is TRBV27; unclear D gene. CDR3 bases: TGTGCCAGCAGTTTTTACCGAAACCTACATAATTCACCCCTCCACTTT. This encodes CASSFYRNLHNSPLHF.